A selection of T cell receptor beta chains follows, all from one sample in a study of blood T cell repertoires in COVID-19. Assay used: immunoSEQ multiplex PCR; TCRdb lists only in-frame clones, some missing. The table has fewer than 200,000 clones, around 90% seen once; the top ten hold 2.5% to 3.5%. Specimen: peripheral blood. The receptors were gathered from a middle-aged man with active or convalescent COVID-19. The CDR3 runs from the conserved cysteine through the conserved F or W. The order of the fields is clone size, D gene, J gene, V gene, CDR3 DNA, CDR3 protein. D genes are given only for firm matches. Only part of the rows carry a size: once, few, many, or a class if the clone is expanded.

size: .; D: .; J: TRBJ1-2; V: TRBV28; DNA: TGTGCCAGCAGTTCCGGGTCCAACTATGGCTACACCTTC; CDR3: CASSSGSNYGYTF
size: .; D: .; J: TRBJ2-5; V: TRBV28; DNA: TGTGCCAGCAGTCCCTTAGTCGAGACCCAGTACTTC; CDR3: CASSPLVETQYF
size: .; D: .; J: TRBJ1-4; V: TRBV19; DNA: TGTGCCAGTAGTACCCCGGAGACTGCAACTAATGAAAAACTGTTTTTT; CDR3: CASSTPETATNEKLFF
size: .; D: .; J: TRBJ1-5; V: TRBV6-5; DNA: TGTGCCAGCACCGAGGGGACAATAAATCAGCCCCAGCATTTT; CDR3: CASTEGTINQPQHF
size: .; D: TRBD2; J: TRBJ2-3; V: TRBV18; DNA: TGTGCCAGCTCACCCACCAGCGGGGGGGCGAGCACAGATACGCAGTATTTT; CDR3: CASSPTSGGASTDTQYF
size: .; D: .; J: TRBJ1-6; V: TRBV27; DNA: TGTGCCAGCAGTTTATTATCAGGGGAGTCACCCCTCCACTTT; CDR3: CASSLLSGESPLHF
size: few; D: .; J: TRBJ2-1; V: TRBV4-2; DNA: TGTGCCAGCAGCCTCCTTGGAGAACAGGGAGATGAGCAGTTCTTC; CDR3: CASSLLGEQGDEQFF
size: .; D: .; J: TRBJ1-5; V: TRBV28; DNA: TGTGCCAGCAGTTTGCGGGGTTCGCATCAGCCCCAGCATTTT; CDR3: CASSLRGSHQPQHF
size: .; D: TRBD2; J: TRBJ2-1; V: TRBV10-1; DNA: TGCGCCAGCAGTTCCTGGACTAGCGGGGGCCAAAGAGGCAATGAGCAGTTCTTC; CDR3: CASSSWTSGGQRGNEQFF
size: .; D: .; J: TRBJ1-1; V: TRBV2; DNA: TGTGCCAGCAGTGTCAAACAGGGCCTAGAAGCTTTCTTT; CDR3: CASSVKQGLEAFF
size: .; D: TRBD1; J: TRBJ1-5; V: TRBV28; DNA: TGTGCCAGCAGTTTCCCGACAGGGAAGAGCAATCAGCCCCAGCATTTT; CDR3: CASSFPTGKSNQPQHF
size: .; D: .; J: TRBJ1-5; V: TRBV12-3/TRBV12-4; DNA: TGTGCCAGCAGCAATGGGGGGATGGCGCCCCAGCATTTT; CDR3: CASSNGGMAPQHF
size: .; D: .; J: TRBJ2-7; V: TRBV5-4; DNA: TGTGCCAGCAGCCCGAGCGTGGGTCCCGGATACGAGCAGTACTTC; CDR3: CASSPSVGPGYEQYF
size: .; D: .; J: TRBJ2-5; V: TRBV14; DNA: TGTGCCAGCAGCCAAGTCCCGCAAGAGACCCAGTACTTC; CDR3: CASSQVPQETQYF
size: once; D: .; J: TRBJ1-2; V: TRBV7-2; DNA: TGTGCCAGCAGCTTAGTAGGCGGCAGCCATGGCTACACCTTC; CDR3: CASSLVGGSHGYTF
size: .; D: .; J: TRBJ1-1; V: TRBV7-9; DNA: TGTGCCAGCAGCTCTCCGACCTCCCGGGTCCTACTTGAAGCTTTCTTT; CDR3: CASSSPTSRVLLEAFF
size: .; D: TRBD1; J: TRBJ1-2; V: TRBV14; DNA: TGTGCCAGCAGCATAGGGACAGGTCGCGGCTACACCTTC; CDR3: CASSIGTGRGYTF
size: .; D: .; J: TRBJ1-4; V: TRBV7-3; DNA: TGTGCCAGCAGCTTAACTCACGGGGAAAAACTGTTTTTT; CDR3: CASSLTHGEKLFF
size: .; D: .; J: TRBJ1-1; V: TRBV3-1/TRBV3-2; DNA: TGTGCCAGCAGCCAAGTAATGAACACTGAAGCTTTCTTT; CDR3: CASSQVMNTEAFF
size: few; D: .; J: TRBJ1-1; V: TRBV19; DNA: TGTGCCAGTAGTAAGGATGTGGGCCTTGGGACTGAAGCTTTCTTT; CDR3: CASSKDVGLGTEAFF
size: .; D: .; J: TRBJ1-1; V: TRBV7-8; DNA: TGTGCCAGCAGCTTGGGCGCGAACACTGAAGCTTTCTTT; CDR3: CASSLGANTEAFF
size: .; D: .; J: TRBJ1-2; V: TRBV19; DNA: TGTGCCAGTAGTATAGGGTTAGACTATGGCTACACCTTC; CDR3: CASSIGLDYGYTF
size: few; D: .; J: TRBJ1-6; V: TRBV7-9; DNA: TGTGCCAGCGGGCCAGGGAATTCACCCCTCCACTTT; CDR3: CASGPGNSPLHF
size: .; D: .; J: TRBJ1-2; V: TRBV7-2; DNA: TGTGCCAGCAGTCCAGGCGGGGCTGGCTATGGCTACACCTTC; CDR3: CASSPGGAGYGYTF
size: .; D: .; J: TRBJ1-1; V: TRBV18; DNA: TGTGCCAGCTCACTGGTCGGTGGCACTGAAGCTTTCTTT; CDR3: CASSLVGGTEAFF
size: .; D: .; J: TRBJ2-1; V: TRBV19; DNA: TGTGCCAGTAGCCCTAGTCCCGGGACTCTCTATAATGAGCAGTTCTTC; CDR3: CASSPSPGTLYNEQFF
size: few; D: TRBD1; J: TRBJ1-2; V: TRBV18; DNA: TGTGCCAGCTCAATGGGACAGGACTATGGCTACACCTTC; CDR3: CASSMGQDYGYTF